This T cell receptor (beta chain) was sequenced for a study of blood T cells in healthy people across ages. The CDR3 is 12 residues long. Germline assignment: CDR1 MNHEY and CDR2 SVGAGI. Trimming removed 10 bases at V and 4 bases at J, with 13 bases between. With a J-beta primer mix and a sample-barcoded 5' primer, a second PCR ran 7 to 11 cycles. TCRdb re-called the 5' RACE reads with MiXCR, one entry per CDR3 protein. The sample includes some 1.4 million distinct CDR3 sequences, around 39% of them seen just once. This clonotype came up a few times. This receptor was identified in a woman aged 18-29 years in good health. The genes are TRBV6-5 and TRBJ1-2, with D unresolved. The sample consisted of blood. The CDR3 sequence: CAIWEVGYGYTF. The CDR3 DNA follows: TGTGCCATCTGGGAGGTCGGCTATGGCTACACCTTC.